The entry below gives a single T cell receptor beta chain sequence along with its context. This clonotype is medium-sized (0.01 to 0.1%) by its frequency; no count is available. Its antigen remains undetermined. The donors whose samples were sequenced had carbamazepine-induced Stevens-Johnson syndrome or toxic epidermal necrolysis (CBZ-SJS/TEN). The peripheral blood repertoires were obtained from CBZ-SJS/TEN patients of Han Chinese origin (about five) and European origin (six). To look for drug-specific clonotypes, next-generation sequencing was used to profile the T cell receptor repertoires of patients with drug-induced severe cutaneous adverse reactions. The RNA was isolated from either blister cells of skin lesions or peripheral blood mononuclear cells. The data are from a study of T cells in severe cutaneous drug reactions (dated by TCRdb to between 2018 and 2020). For the wider study: Patients were recruited between the early 2010s and the late 2010s from Taiwan, Thailand and a European registry network. Enrollment was limited to patients whose SJS/TEN or DRESS diagnosis was probable or definite according to RegiSCAR criteria. The Naranjo algorithm and the ALDEN drug causality algorithm were used to identify the culprit drug. Blister fluids/cells, PBMC and other biological samples were taken from patients in the acute stage or the recovery stage. Single-cell sequencing, quantitative PCR validation, functional assays and transgenic mouse experiments were combined with bulk TCR sequencing. Libraries used iRepertoire multiplex PCR; authors cited a comparison showing similar capture of abundant clonotypes across iRepertoire and 5' RACE methods with or without UMI. Results the study describes overall, beyond this receptor: According to the authors, further study is still needed to determine whether the public TCR generalizes to SJS/TEN caused by other drugs. TRBV12-4 usage was strongly increased in CBZ-SJS/TEN patients, averaging approximately 32% in blister cells and around 4.8% in PBMC. Although undetectable or scarce in tolerant-control and healthy-donor PBMC, a public TCRbeta CDR3 was found in all seven CBZ-SJS/TEN blister samples, at a mean of roughly 13%.

Inclusive of the bounding cysteine and phenylalanine, the CDR3 is 14 residues long. No DNA has been recorded. CDR1 is given as SNHLY and CDR2 as FYNNEI, both from the germline V gene. Library preparation used the iRepertoire multiplex PCR system with TCR subtype-specific primers for both bulk and single-cell sequencing. Multiplex PCR with primers aimed at the V, D and J gene regions produced the bulk TCR beta libraries. Each sample contributed roughly 95-550 ng of RNA as input for preparing the bulk TCR library. An Illumina MiSeq was used to sequence bulk TCR beta amplicons. In the original analysis: Quality control steps removed sample misassignments and low-quality sequencing reads. CDR3 was defined as the amino acids between the V-gene Y[YFLI]C motif and the J-segment [FW]GXGT motif. The IMGT database served as the reference for assigning TRBV and TRBJ genes and CDR3 clonotypes. Per-sample TRBV expression was normalized to the mean of the same gene in PBMC from roughly 40 healthy donors. With the reads reprocessed by TCRdb, a single entry stands for each CDR3 protein sequence and no DNA is reported. TCRdb's processing, not the authors' own work, is the source of the V and J calls. This sample's table lists approximately 20,000 distinct CDR3 sequences. About 7.8% of the sample is in the top ten clones.

The sequencing sample was made of PBMCs. The receptor was isolated from a human donor with toxic epidermal necrolysis, a severe cutaneous drug reaction. Rearrangement joined TRBV2 to TRBJ2-7; checking the TCRdb D call of TRBD2 is not possible without DNA. This receptor carries the CDR3 CASRTGGAPYEQYF.